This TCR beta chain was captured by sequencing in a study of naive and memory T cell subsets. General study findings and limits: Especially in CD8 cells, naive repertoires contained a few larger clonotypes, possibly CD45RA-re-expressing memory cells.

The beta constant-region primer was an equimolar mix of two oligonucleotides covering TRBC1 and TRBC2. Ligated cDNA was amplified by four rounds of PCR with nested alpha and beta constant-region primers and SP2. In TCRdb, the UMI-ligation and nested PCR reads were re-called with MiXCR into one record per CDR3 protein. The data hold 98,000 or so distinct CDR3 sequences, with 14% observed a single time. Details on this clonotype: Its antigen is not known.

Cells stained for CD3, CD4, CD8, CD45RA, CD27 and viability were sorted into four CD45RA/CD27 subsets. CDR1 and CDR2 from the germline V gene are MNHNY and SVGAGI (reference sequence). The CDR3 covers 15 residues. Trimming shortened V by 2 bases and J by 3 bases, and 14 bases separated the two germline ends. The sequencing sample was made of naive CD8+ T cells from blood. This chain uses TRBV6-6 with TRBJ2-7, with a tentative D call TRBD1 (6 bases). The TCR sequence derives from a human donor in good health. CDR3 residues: CASSYVLGGYYEQYF. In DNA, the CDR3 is TGTGCCAGCAGTTACGTCCTAGGGGGATACTACGAGCAGTACTTC.